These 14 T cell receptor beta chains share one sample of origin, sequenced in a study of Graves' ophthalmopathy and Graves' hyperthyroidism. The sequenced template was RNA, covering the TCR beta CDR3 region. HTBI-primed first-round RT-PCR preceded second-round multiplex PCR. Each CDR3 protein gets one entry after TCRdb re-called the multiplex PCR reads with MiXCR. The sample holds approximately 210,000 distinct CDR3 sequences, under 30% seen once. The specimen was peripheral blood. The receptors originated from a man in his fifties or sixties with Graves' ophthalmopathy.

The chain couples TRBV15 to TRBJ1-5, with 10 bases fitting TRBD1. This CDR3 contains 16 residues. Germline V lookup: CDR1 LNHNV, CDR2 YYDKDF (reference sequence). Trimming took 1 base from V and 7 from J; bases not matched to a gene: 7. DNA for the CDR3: TGTGCCACCAGCAGAGGGGACAGGGGAGTTTTACAGCCCCAGCATTTT. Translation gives CATSRGDRGVLQPQHF.

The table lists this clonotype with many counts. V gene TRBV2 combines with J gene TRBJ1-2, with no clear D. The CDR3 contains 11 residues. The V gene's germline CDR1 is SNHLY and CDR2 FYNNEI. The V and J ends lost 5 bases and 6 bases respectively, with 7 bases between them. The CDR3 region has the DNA TGTGCCAGCAGTCTCGTCCATGGCTACACCTTC. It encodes CASSLVHGYTF.

CDR3 nucleotides: TGTGCCAGCGCCCGAAGGAAACCCCTGACAGGGGACACTGAAGCTTTCTTT. It encodes CASARRKPLTGDTEAFF. This chain uses TRBV6-1 with TRBJ1-1, with 8 bases fitting TRBD1. CDR1 and CDR2 from the germline V gene are MNHNS and SASEGT. The CDR3 spans 17 residues. Trimming at V came to 8 bases and at J to 3 bases, leaving 17 bases not matched to a gene.

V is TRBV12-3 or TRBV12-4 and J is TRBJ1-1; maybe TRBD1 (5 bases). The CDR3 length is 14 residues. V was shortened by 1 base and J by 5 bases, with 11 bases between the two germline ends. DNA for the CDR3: TGTGCCAGCAGTTTAGTACTCGGGGGGACTGAAGCTTTCTTT. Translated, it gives CASSLVLGGTEAFF.

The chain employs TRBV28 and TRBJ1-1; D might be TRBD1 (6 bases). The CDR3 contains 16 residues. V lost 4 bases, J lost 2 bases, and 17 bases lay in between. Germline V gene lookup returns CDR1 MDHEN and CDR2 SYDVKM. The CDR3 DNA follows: TGTGCCAGCAGTTCGCCCGCAGGGGCCCCCAACACTGAAGCTTTCTTT. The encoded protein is CASSSPAGAPNTEAFF.

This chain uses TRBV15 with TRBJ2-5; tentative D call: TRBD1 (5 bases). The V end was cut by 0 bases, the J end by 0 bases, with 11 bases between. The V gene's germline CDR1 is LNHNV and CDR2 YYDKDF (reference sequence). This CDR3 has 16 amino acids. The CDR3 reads CATSRDRQGHQETQYF. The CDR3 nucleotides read TGTGCCACCAGCAGAGATAGGCAGGGCCACCAAGAGACCCAGTACTTC.

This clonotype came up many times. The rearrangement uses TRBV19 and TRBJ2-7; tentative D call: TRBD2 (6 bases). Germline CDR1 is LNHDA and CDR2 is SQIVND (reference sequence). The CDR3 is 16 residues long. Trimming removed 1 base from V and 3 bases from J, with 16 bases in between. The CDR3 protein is CASSIGGDFRIYEQYF. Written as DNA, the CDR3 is TGTGCCAGTAGTATAGGGGGGGACTTTCGGATCTACGAGCAGTACTTC.

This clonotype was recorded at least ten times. The CDR3 sequence is CASSLQGGTQYF. As DNA, the CDR3 is TGTGCCAGCAGTTTACAGGGGGGGACCCAGTACTTC. The V and J genes are TRBV28 and TRBJ2-5; a possible D gene is TRBD1 (7 bases). The CDR3 covers 12 residues. Germline CDR1 MDHEN, CDR2 SYDVKM. Trimming removed 2 bases at V and 7 bases at J, with 8 bases between.

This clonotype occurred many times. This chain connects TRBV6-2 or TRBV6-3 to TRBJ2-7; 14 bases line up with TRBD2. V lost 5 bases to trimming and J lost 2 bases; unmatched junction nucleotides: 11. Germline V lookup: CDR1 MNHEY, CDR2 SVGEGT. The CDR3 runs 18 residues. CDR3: CASSPPGLAGDVAYEQYF. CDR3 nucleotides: TGTGCCAGCAGTCCGCCGGGACTAGCGGGAGATGTAGCCTACGAGCAGTACTTC.

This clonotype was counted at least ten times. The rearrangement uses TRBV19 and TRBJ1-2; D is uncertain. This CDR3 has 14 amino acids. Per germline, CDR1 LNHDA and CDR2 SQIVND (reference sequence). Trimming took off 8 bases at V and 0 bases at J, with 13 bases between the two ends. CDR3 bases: TGTGCCAGTGCCCCTCTCATAGCTAACTATGGCTACACCTTC. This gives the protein CASAPLIANYGYTF.

The CDR3 sequence: CAWRKREKGETQYF. The CDR3 bases are TGTGCCTGGAGGAAGCGGGAGAAGGGAGAGACCCAGTACTTC. The chain combines TRBV30 with TRBJ2-5; 8 nucleotides agree with TRBD2. J gave up 4 bases and V 3 bases, and 7 bases lay outside the gene matches. Germline assignment: CDR1 GTSNPN and CDR2 SVGIG (reference sequence). CDR3 size: 14 residues.

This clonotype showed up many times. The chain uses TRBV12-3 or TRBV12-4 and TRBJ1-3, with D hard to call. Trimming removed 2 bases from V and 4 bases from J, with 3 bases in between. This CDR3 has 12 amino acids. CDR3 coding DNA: TGTGCCAGCAGTTTATGGGGAAACACCATATATTTT. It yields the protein CASSLWGNTIYF.

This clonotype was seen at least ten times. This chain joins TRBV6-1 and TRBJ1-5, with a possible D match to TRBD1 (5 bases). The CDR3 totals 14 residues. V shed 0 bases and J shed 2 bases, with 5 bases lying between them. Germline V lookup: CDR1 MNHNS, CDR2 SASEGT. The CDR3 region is CASSEAGGNQPQHF. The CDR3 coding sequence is TGTGCCAGCAGTGAAGCGGGGGGCAATCAGCCCCAGCATTTT.

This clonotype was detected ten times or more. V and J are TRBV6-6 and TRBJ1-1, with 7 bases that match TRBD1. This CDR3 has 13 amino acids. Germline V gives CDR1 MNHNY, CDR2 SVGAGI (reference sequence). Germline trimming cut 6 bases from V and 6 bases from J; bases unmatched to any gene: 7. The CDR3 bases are TGTGCCAGCAGCCAACCCGGGACAGCTGAAGCTTTCTTT. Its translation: CASSQPGTAEAFF.